These 17 T cell receptor beta chains share one sample of origin, sequenced in a study of T cell responses to AZD1222 COVID-19 vaccine (dated by TCRdb to the early 2020s). Taken with the paper, the label for time point translates to: baseline before first vaccination. Libraries came from the immunoSEQ multiplex PCR assay. Held by TCRdb, this immuneACCESS table contains in-frame sequences only and omits some clones. Under half of the omission traces to an unresolved V gene where checked; the cause of the rest is unknown. The sample has roughly 65,000 clones on record, roughly 90% of them singletons. Clones ranked in the top ten supply roughly 7.4% of the sample. This material consisted of peripheral blood, taken on day 0 of AZD1222 vaccination. These receptors all stem from an adult in good health.

The chain couples TRBV3-1 (or the pseudogene TRBV3-2) to TRBJ1-6; D not certain. Between the trimmed V and J ends, which lost 1 base and 9 bases, there was a span of 13 bases. The CDR3 sequence is 15 residues long. Germline V lookup: CDR1 LGHDT, CDR2 YNNKEL (reference sequence). CDR3 bases: TGTGCCAGCAGCCAAGCCCATCACTTCTCTTCACCCCTCCACTTT. This gives the protein CASSQAHHFSSPLHF.

The chain employs TRBV27 and TRBJ1-1, with D uncertain. V was shortened by 3 bases and J by 8 bases, with 10 bases between the two germline ends. This CDR3 region has 12 residues. The germline V gene encodes CDR1 MNHEY and CDR2 SMNVEV (reference sequence). The CDR3 DNA sequence: TGTGCCAGCAGTTTTTCGGACGGAGAAGCTTTCTTT. Its translation is CASSFSDGEAFF.

The sample holds a few counts of this clone. The rearrangement joins TRBV28 to TRBJ1-2; D not certain. V lost 6 bases and J lost 8, with 10 bases in between. CDR1 and CDR2 from the germline V gene are MDHEN and SYDVKM. There are 11 residues in the CDR3. The CDR3 here is CASSWKRGYTF. CDR3 coding DNA: TGTGCCAGCAGCTGGAAAAGGGGCTACACCTTC.

This rearrangement joins TRBV7-3 to TRBJ2-2; D gene uncertain. V was pared by 5 bases and J by 7 bases, with 17 bases between. The CDR3 consists of 15 residues. CDR1 and CDR2 (germline): SGHTA, FQGTGA. The CDR3 is CASSLGTAVNGELFF. CDR3 DNA: TGTGCCAGCAGCCTAGGTACTGCGGTTAACGGGGAGCTGTTTTTT.

The rearrangement uses TRBV19 and TRBJ1-5; TRBD1 is a possible D gene (6 bases). Between the trimmed V and J ends, which lost 3 bases and 2 bases, there was a span of 14 bases. CDR3 size: 16 residues. CDR1 LNHDA and CDR2 SQIVND come from the germline V gene (reference sequence). CDR3 DNA: TGTGCCAGTAGTATTGGCGCAGGGGATCGCAATCAGCCCCAGCATTTT. This gives the protein CASSIGAGDRNQPQHF.

CDR3 in amino acids: CASSQRGGKVGYTF. The DNA of the CDR3 is TGCGCCAGCAGCCAACGTGGGGGGAAGGTGGGCTACACCTTC. The chain couples TRBV4-1 to TRBJ1-2; weak D call: TRBD1 (5 bases). The V gene's germline CDR1 is MGHRA and CDR2 YSYEKL. V lost 2 bases, J lost 8 bases, and 15 bases lay in between. This CDR3 has 14 amino acids.

The chain combines TRBV9 with TRBJ1-1; D unresolved. V gave up 5 bases and J gave up 3 bases, with 14 bases separating them. Germline lookup yields CDR1 SGDLS and CDR2 YYNGEE. The CDR3 is made up of 14 amino acids. CDR3 nucleotides: TGTGCCAGCAGGGCGATGGGCGGCCACACTGAAGCTTTCTTT. Protein product: CASRAMGGHTEAFF.

This clone was recorded a few times. At the DNA level, this CDR3 is encoded by other sequences in the same sample as well. V is TRBV4-2 and J is TRBJ2-5, with 9 bases aligning to TRBD2. The CDR3 is made up of 16 amino acids. The trim removed 1 base at V and 5 bases at J, leaving 8 bases unmatched. The germline gives CDR1 LGHNA, CDR2 YNFKEQ. This CDR3 reads CASSQVSSGTGETQYF. The CDR3 DNA sequence: TGTGCCAGCAGCCAAGTGTCTAGCGGGACGGGGGAGACCCAGTACTTC.

This sequence joins TRBV7-2 and TRBJ1-2; 9 nucleotides agree with TRBD1. Germline lookup yields CDR1 SGHTA and CDR2 FQGNSA. Trimming at V came to 2 bases and at J to 14 bases, leaving 12 bases not matched to a gene. The CDR3 consists of 14 residues. The CDR3 region is CASSLSYGTGSGTF. In nucleotides, the CDR3 is TGTGCCAGCAGCTTATCTTACGGGACAGGGAGTGGGACCTTC. The whole variable domain, remainder taken from reference TRBV7-2 and TRBJ1-2, is GAGVSQSPSNKVTEKGKDVELRCDPISGHTALYWYRQSLGQGLEFLIYFQGNSAPDKSGLPSDRFSAERTGGSVSTLTIQRTQQEDSAVYLCASSLSYGTGSGTFGSGTRLTVV.

This clone came up a few times. V and J are TRBV13 and TRBJ2-7, with D tentatively TRBD1 (6 bases). Deletions cut 5 bases from V and 6 bases from J, with 11 bases between. The CDR3 consists of 12 residues. Germline CDR1 and CDR2: PRHDT and FYEKMQ (reference sequence). CDR3 protein: CASSPTGAEQYF. Here the CDR3 DNA reads TGTGCCAGCAGCCCGACAGGTGCCGAGCAGTACTTC.

This clone came up once. V usage is TRBV11-1 and J usage is TRBJ2-1; 8 bases agree with TRBD2. The CDR3 is 15 residues long. The germline V gene encodes CDR1 SGHAT and CDR2 FQDESV (reference sequence). With V trimmed by 1 base and J by 3 bases, 2 bases remained unmatched. CDR3 sequence (DNA): TGTGCCAGCAGCTTAGGACTAGCGAACTACAATGAGCAGTTCTTC. Encoded protein: CASSLGLANYNEQFF.

The gene calls are TRBV24-1 and TRBJ1-2, with D unresolved. The CDR3 runs 12 residues. Trimming removed 1 base at V and 11 bases at J, with 10 bases between. From germline, CDR1 is KGHDR and CDR2 SFDVKD. The CDR3, as DNA: TGTGCCACCAGTGATTTTTGGAGCCTTTACACCTTC. Residues: CATSDFWSLYTF.

The chain couples TRBV5-1 to TRBJ2-1; the match to TRBD2 covers 15 bases. Germline values: CDR1 SGHRS, CDR2 YFSETQ. V lost 4 bases and J lost 9; bases outside the gene matches: 5. CDR3 length: 15 residues. CDR3 region: CASSRTSGRAGEQFF. Here the CDR3 DNA reads TGCGCCAGCAGCCGGACTAGCGGGAGGGCCGGTGAGCAGTTCTTC.

The chain couples TRBV28 to TRBJ2-7; D is perhaps TRBD1 or TRBD2 (5 bases each). The germline V and J ends were trimmed by 2 bases and 5 bases, with 7 bases remaining between them. The CDR3 spans 12 residues. Looked up from germline, CDR1 is MDHEN and CDR2 is SYDVKM. This CDR3 reads CASSLRGHEQYF. The CDR3 DNA reads as TGTGCCAGCAGTTTACGGGGCCACGAGCAGTACTTC.

The chain joins TRBV10-3 to TRBJ1-5; 7 bases line up with TRBD1. The CDR3 consists of 15 residues. From germline, CDR1 is ENHRY and CDR2 SYGVKD. The junction had 1 base not matched to a gene; V was cut back by 0 bases and J by 2 bases. The CDR3 region has the DNA TGTGCCATCAGTGAGTCGACAGGGCGCAATCAGCCCCAGCATTTT. Translation gives CAISESTGRNQPQHF.

The V and J genes are TRBV15 and TRBJ1-1; D possibly corresponds to TRBD1 (6 bases). Germline-derived CDR1 and CDR2 are LNHNV and YYDKDF (reference sequence). V gave up 8 bases and J gave up 4 bases, with 17 bases separating them. This CDR3 has 14 amino acids. CDR3 sequence: CATGLDRGTTEAFF. The CDR3 region has the DNA TGTGCCACCGGACTGGATAGGGGGACCACTGAAGCTTTCTTT.

This clone was found once. The CDR3 DNA follows: TGTGCCAGCAGCCCGACAGGGATTCAGCCCCAGCATTTT. It is translated as CASSPTGIQPQHF. The V call is TRBV28, the J call TRBJ1-5, with TRBD1 matching over 7 bases. Germline assignment: CDR1 MDHEN and CDR2 SYDVKM. The V and J ends lost 6 bases and 6 bases, in that order; junction bases with no gene match: 5. CDR3 length: 13 residues.